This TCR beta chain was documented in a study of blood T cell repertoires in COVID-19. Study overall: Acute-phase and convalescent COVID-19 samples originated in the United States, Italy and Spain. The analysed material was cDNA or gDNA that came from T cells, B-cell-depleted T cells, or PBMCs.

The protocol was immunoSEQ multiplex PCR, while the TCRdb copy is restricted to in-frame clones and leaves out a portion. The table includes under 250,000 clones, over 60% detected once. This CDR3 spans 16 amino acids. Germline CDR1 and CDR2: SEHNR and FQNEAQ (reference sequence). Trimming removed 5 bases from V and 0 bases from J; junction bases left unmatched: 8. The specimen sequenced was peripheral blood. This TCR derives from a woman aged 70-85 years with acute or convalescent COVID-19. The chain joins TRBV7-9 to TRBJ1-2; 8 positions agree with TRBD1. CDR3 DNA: TGTGCCAGCAGCCCTCAGGGGGCGATACCTAACTATGGCTACACCTTC. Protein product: CASSPQGAIPNYGYTF. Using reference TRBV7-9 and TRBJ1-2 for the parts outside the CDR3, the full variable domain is DTGVSQNPRHKITKRGQNVTFRCDPISEHNRLYWYRQTLGQGPEFLTYFQNEAQLEKSRLLSDRFSAERPKGSFSTLEIQRTEQGDSAMYLCASSPQGAIPNYGYTFGSGTRLTVV.